These 28 T cell receptor beta chains were sequenced from one sample in a study of T cells in Graves' hyperthyroidism and ophthalmopathy. Template material for amplifying TCR beta CDR3 regions consisted of RNA transcripts. Initially, a first-round RT-PCR of the TCR CDR3 employed the HTBI primer set. TCRdb redid the calling of the multiplex PCR reads with MiXCR, one entry per CDR3 protein. The sample lists 450,000 to 600,000 distinct CDR3 sequences, 12% to 15% occurring once. The specimen sequenced was blood. Source of these receptors: a woman between 40 and 55 years old with Graves' hyperthyroidism.

In its sample, this clonotype was seen many times. CDR3 amino acids: CASRTGTSGSSGGELFF. CDR3 in DNA: TGTGCCAGCAGGACCGGGACTAGCGGGAGTTCGGGCGGGGAGCTGTTTTTT. J is TRBJ2-2 and V is TRBV6-1; 14 positions match TRBD2. Germline CDR1 MNHNS, CDR2 SASEGT. After removal of 6 bases from V and 7 bases from J, the junction contained 10 bases not matched to a gene. This CDR3 contains 17 residues.

This clonotype was detected ten times or more. V and J are TRBV11-2 and TRBJ2-1; possibly TRBD1 for D (6 bases). Deletions cut 4 bases from V and 0 bases from J, with 13 bases between. This CDR3 has 16 residues. Germline CDR1 is SGHAT and CDR2 is FQNNGV. The CDR3 bases are TGTGCCAGCAGCTCCAGGGGACGATCCTCCTACAATGAGCAGTTCTTC. It is translated as CASSSRGRSSYNEQFF.

This clonotype was picked up many times. This sequence joins TRBV9 and TRBJ1-1; no definite D call. The CDR3 has 16 amino acids. Germline loops: CDR1 SGDLS, CDR2 YYNGEE. The V end was cut by 0 bases, the J end by 5 bases, with 17 bases between. The DNA for the CDR3 is TGTGCCAGCAGCGTAGGGTCTGGGATCGTCGATACTGAAGCTTTCTTT. Its translation is CASSVGSGIVDTEAFF.

Ten or more counts support this clonotype. The chain joins TRBV30 to TRBJ1-5; perhaps TRBD1 as D (6 bases). Trimming took 2 bases from V and 2 from J, leaving 13 bases between them. The length of the CDR3 is 15 residues. Germline CDR1 GTSNPN, CDR2 SVGIG (reference sequence). Here the CDR3 DNA reads TGTGCCTGGAGTCCTCCGACAGGACGCAATCAGCCCCAGCATTTT. Translation: CAWSPPTGRNQPQHF.

The sample holds many counts of this clonotype. This sequence joins TRBV18 and TRBJ2-2, with 9 bases aligning to TRBD2. Losses at the gene ends were 4 bases for V and 3 bases for J; bases not matched to a gene: 3. Germline CDR1 is KGHSH and CDR2 is LQKENI. The CDR3 has 15 residues. The CDR3 nucleotides are TGTGCCAGCTCACTCCTAGCGGGATACACCGGGGAGCTGTTTTTT. Amino acids: CASSLLAGYTGELFF. The whole variable domain, filled in from reference TRBV18 and TRBJ2-2, reads NAGVMQNPRHLVRRRGQEARLRCSPMKGHSHVYWYRQLPEEGLKFMVYLQKENIIDESGMPKERFSAEFPKEGPSILRIQQVVRGDSAAYFCASSLLAGYTGELFFGEGSRLTVL.

The chain combines TRBV4-1 with TRBJ1-5; TRBD1 is a possible D gene (5 bases). The CDR3 consists of 17 residues. The germline V gene encodes CDR1 MGHRA and CDR2 YSYEKL. Trimming pared 0 bases from V and 2 bases from J, leaving 14 bases between. DNA for the CDR3: TGCGCCAGCAGCCAAGATCCGACAGACAGACGCAATCAGCCCCAGCATTTT. It codes for CASSQDPTDRRNQPQHF.

Ten or more counts support this clonotype. J is TRBJ2-5 and V is TRBV19, with 7 bases that match TRBD1. CDR3 size: 15 residues. The germline CDR1 and CDR2 sequences are LNHDA and SQIVND (reference sequence). After removal of 6 bases from V and 2 bases from J, the junction contained 9 bases not matched to a gene. CDR3 DNA sequence: TGTGCCAGTAGGACTTCGTTGGGACAGCAAGAGACCCAGTACTTC. Translated: CASRTSLGQQETQYF.

The rearrangement joins TRBV19 to TRBJ2-2; TRBD1 might be the D (5 bases). Trimming cost V 7 bases and J 1 base, with 19 bases left between them. Germline V CDR1 and CDR2: LNHDA, SQIVND (reference sequence). This CDR3 has 17 residues. DNA for the CDR3: TGTGCCAGTACCCCACCCCGGACCAGGGAGAACACCGGGGAGCTGTTTTTT. Encoded protein: CASTPPRTRENTGELFF.

This clonotype was observed at least ten times. The genes are TRBV5-5 and TRBJ2-3; 9 nucleotides match TRBD1. CDR3 length: 16 residues. Losses at the gene ends were 4 bases for V and 2 bases for J; bases not matched to a gene: 8. Per the germline V gene, CDR1 is SGHKS and CDR2 is YYEKEE (reference sequence). CDR3 loop: CASSETGGPPTDTQYF. Written as DNA, the CDR3 is TGTGCCAGCAGCGAGACAGGGGGACCCCCCACAGATACGCAGTATTTT.

This clonotype was picked up a small number of times. The V call is TRBV6-2 or TRBV6-3, the J call TRBJ2-6, with 8 bases aligning to TRBD1. V was pared by 5 bases and J by 1 base, with 7 bases of the junction left unmatched. The germline V gene has CDR1 MNHEY and CDR2 SVGEGT. This CDR3 is 17 amino acids long. The CDR3 loop is CASSPRDRMSGANVLTF. CDR3 DNA: TGTGCCAGCAGTCCCCGGGACAGGATGTCTGGGGCCAACGTCCTGACTTTC.

This clonotype showed up just a few times. The chain employs TRBV9 and TRBJ2-5, with TRBD1 as a possible D gene (6 bases). The CDR3 runs to 17 residues. V lost 3 bases, J lost 0 bases, and 18 bases lay in between. Germline values: CDR1 SGDLS, CDR2 YYNGEE. The CDR3 bases are TGTGCCAGCAGCGCCCCCCGGGCAGACAGGTACCAAGAGACCCAGTACTTC. It codes for CASSAPRADRYQETQYF.

This clonotype was detected many times. This chain connects TRBV6-1 to TRBJ2-7, with D possibly matching TRBD2 (6 bases). CDR3 length equals 14 residues. CDR1 is MNHNS and CDR2 is SASEGT in the germline V gene. V lost 0 bases to trimming and J lost 2 bases, with 8 bases between them. The CDR3 reads CASSEAWTTYEQYF. The CDR3 DNA is TGTGCCAGCAGTGAAGCGTGGACTACCTACGAGCAGTACTTC.

In its sample, this clonotype was seen many times. The gene calls are TRBV3-1 and TRBJ1-3; a weak D match, TRBD1 (6 bases). Trimming shortened V by 5 bases and J by 2 bases, and 10 bases separated the two germline ends. Germline lookup yields CDR1 LGHDT and CDR2 YNNKEL (reference sequence). This CDR3 has 14 residues. CDR3 sequence reads: CASSYGTTGNTIYF. DNA of the CDR3: TGTGCCAGCAGCTACGGGACAACTGGAAACACCATATATTTT.

This clonotype was recorded at least ten times. The CDR3, as DNA: TGTGCCAGCAGTACTATAGCGGGAGGAGTGTATGAGCAGTTCTTC. It is translated as CASSTIAGGVYEQFF. This rearrangement joins TRBV6-1 to TRBJ2-1; 10 nucleotides match TRBD2. From germline, CDR1 is MNHNS and CDR2 SASEGT. V was clipped by 5 bases and J by 8 bases; unmatched bases: 9. CDR3 length: 15 amino acids.

Many counts were recorded for this clonotype. V usage is TRBV12-3 or TRBV12-4 and J usage is TRBJ2-3; 14 bases agree with TRBD2. The CDR3 consists of 15 residues. V shed 6 bases and J 4 bases; nucleotides not matched to a gene: 3. In DNA, the CDR3 is TGTGCCAGCAGGGGACTAGCGGGAGACGCAGATACGCAGTATTTT. Translating gives CASRGLAGDADTQYF.

The chain has TRBV5-4 and TRBJ2-5, with TRBD2 identical over 11 bases. Per the germline V gene, CDR1 is SGHNT and CDR2 is YYREEE (reference sequence). The CDR3 loop spans 16 amino acids. Trimming cost V 3 bases and J 4 bases; bases outside gene matches: 8. The CDR3 here is CASSWGLAESGETQYF. CDR3 DNA sequence: TGTGCCAGCAGCTGGGGACTAGCGGAGTCGGGAGAGACCCAGTACTTC.

This clonotype was counted a few times. The chain combines TRBV3-1 with TRBJ2-7, with 13 bases lining up with TRBD2. The germline gives CDR1 LGHDT, CDR2 YNNKEL (reference sequence). The CDR3 totals 17 residues. The V segment lost 0 bases and the J segment 2 bases; nucleotides outside the gene matches: 4. CDR3 DNA: TGTGCCAGCAGCCAAGAAATTGGACTAGCGGGAGCCTACGAGCAGTACTTC. Amino acid sequence: CASSQEIGLAGAYEQYF.

This clonotype was observed a few times. J is TRBJ2-2 and V is TRBV2; D is tentatively TRBD1 or TRBD2 (7 bases each). Per the germline V gene, CDR1 is SNHLY and CDR2 is FYNNEI. V dropped 8 bases and J dropped 6 bases, with 19 bases sitting between them. The CDR3 has 15 amino acids. The CDR3 spells CASGRGGAWSGELFF. Written as DNA, the CDR3 is TGTGCCAGCGGCAGGGGGGGCGCCTGGTCCGGGGAGCTGTTTTTT.

This clonotype showed up many times. The V and J genes are TRBV28 and TRBJ1-1, with D tentatively TRBD1 (6 bases). This CDR3 is 14 amino acids long. Per germline, CDR1 MDHEN and CDR2 SYDVKM. Trimming took off 5 bases at V and 0 bases at J, with 10 bases between the two ends. CDR3 sequence: CASSRQELNTEAFF. As DNA, the CDR3 is TGTGCCAGCAGTAGACAGGAGCTGAACACTGAAGCTTTCTTT.

This clonotype was seen a handful of times. The V gene is TRBV4-1, the J gene TRBJ1-1, with D maybe TRBD1 (5 bases). The V end was cut by 2 bases, the J end by 1 base, with 8 bases between. Germline V gene lookup returns CDR1 MGHRA and CDR2 YSYEKL. The CDR3 covers 14 residues. The CDR3 loop is CASSQSGQNTEAFF. The CDR3 bases are TGCGCCAGCAGCCAATCGGGGCAGAACACTGAAGCTTTCTTT.

The rearrangement uses TRBV4-1 and TRBJ1-4, with D possibly TRBD1 on 6 matching bases. V dropped 4 bases and J dropped 0 bases, with 18 bases sitting between them. Germline V gene lookup returns CDR1 MGHRA and CDR2 YSYEKL. The CDR3 has 18 amino acids. The CDR3 here is CASSPRTVFSTTNEKLFF. In DNA form, the CDR3 reads TGCGCCAGCAGCCCCCGGACAGTTTTCTCTACAACTAATGAAAAACTGTTTTTT.

In this sample, this clonotype turned up many times. V usage is TRBV3-1 and J usage is TRBJ2-1, with 9 bases identical to TRBD2. Germline V CDR1 and CDR2: LGHDT, YNNKEL (reference sequence). The CDR3 has 17 amino acids. Germline trimming cut 6 bases from V and 3 bases from J; bases unmatched to any gene: 12. The CDR3 DNA is TGTGCCAGCAGTCAGCTCCTCGGTAGCGGGAGCTACAATGAGCAGTTCTTC. Its protein product is CASSQLLGSGSYNEQFF.

V usage is TRBV12-3 or TRBV12-4 and J usage is TRBJ1-4; D gene unclear. This CDR3 has 14 residues. V gave up 3 bases and J gave up 8 bases, with 13 bases separating them. CDR3 loop: CASSFWREPEKLFF. The CDR3 region has the DNA TGTGCCAGCAGTTTCTGGAGGGAGCCGGAAAAACTGTTTTTT.

This sequence joins TRBV20-1 and TRBJ2-6, with D possibly called TRBD1 or TRBD2 (6 bases each). The CDR3 runs 15 residues. V was pared by 3 bases and J by 4 bases, with 13 bases between. Germline V gene lookup returns CDR1 DFQATT and CDR2 SNEGSKA (reference sequence). CDR3 sequence: CSASPGAEGANVLTF. DNA for the CDR3: TGCAGTGCTAGCCCGGGGGCGGAGGGGGCCAACGTCCTGACTTTC.

This clonotype was seen a single time. V and J are TRBV6-1 and TRBJ2-2; D is perhaps TRBD2 (5 bases). With 2 bases removed from V and 5 bases from J, the gap between germline ends came to 12 bases. Per germline, CDR1 MNHNS and CDR2 SASEGT. The CDR3 spans 15 residues. This chain's CDR3 is CASSEKVRETGELFF. The CDR3 DNA follows: TGTGCCAGCAGTGAAAAAGTGAGGGAAACCGGGGAGCTGTTTTTT.

This clonotype was counted many times. The chain employs TRBV18 and TRBJ2-7, with TRBD2 as a possible D gene (5 bases). The CDR3 runs 15 residues. Between the trimmed V and J ends, which lost 1 base and 0 bases, there was a span of 10 bases. Germline lookup yields CDR1 KGHSH and CDR2 LQKENI. The CDR3 is CASSPQASSSYEQYF. CDR3 nucleotide sequence: TGTGCCAGCTCACCACAGGCTAGCAGCTCCTACGAGCAGTACTTC.

This clonotype was observed a handful of times. The chain employs TRBV3-1 and TRBJ2-1, with TRBD1 matching over 8 bases. With V trimmed by 0 bases and J by 15 bases, 4 bases remained unmatched. This CDR3 comprises 12 residues. CDR1 is LGHDT, CDR2 YNNKEL, per germline (reference sequence). CDR3 loop: CASSQDTGGRFF. DNA of the CDR3: TGTGCCAGCAGCCAAGATACAGGGGGTAGGTTCTTC.

This clonotype was counted at least ten times. The J gene is TRBJ2-4, the V gene TRBV7-9; perhaps TRBD2 as D (6 bases). The germline V gene has CDR1 SEHNR and CDR2 FQNEAQ (reference sequence). Trimming took off 10 bases at V and 7 bases at J, with 14 bases between the two ends. The CDR3 is 12 amino acids. The CDR3 coding sequence is TGTGCCACGCAGGGACTGTTTAACATTCAGTACTTC. This gives the protein CATQGLFNIQYF.